The clone carrying this T cell receptor beta chain appeared many times. TRAV- and TRBV-specific primers were used for first-strand cDNA, which covered alpha and beta chains. Over about 19 PCR cycles, TCRs were amplified from a constant-region primer and V-primer adapter. Each CDR3 protein is one row after TCRdb ran MiXCR on the reads. The sample holds about 64,000 distinct CDR3 sequences, about 25% seen once. CDR3 length: 14 residues. With V trimmed by 6 bases and J by 11 bases, 16 bases remained unmatched. The source of the sample is a study of low-dose radiotherapy and immunotherapy resistance in tumors. Across the study: The fractionation for Cohort 1 was 0.5 Gy per fraction every 2 weeks, totaling 6.5 Gy.

The time point denotes: before trial treatment. This TCR came from a male donor with rectosigmoid adenocarcinoma. The sample here was PBMCs, taken before treatment. The chain has TRBV12-3 or TRBV12-4 and TRBJ2-7; 7 bases align to TRBD1. CDR3 sequence reads: CASRTGTAPAEEYF. In DNA, the CDR3 is TGTGCCAGCAGGACGGGGACAGCTCCGGCTGAGGAGTACTTC.